Listed here are 17 T cell receptor beta chains from one sample, sequenced in a study of OX40 agonist ivuxolimab in advanced cancers. Clones were read by immunoSEQ multiplex PCR, and TCRdb kept only the in-frame ones, dropping some. There are some 70,000 clones in the sample; about 90% occur only once, and 0.31% lies in the top ten. The sequencing here drew on CD4+ or CD8+ T cells sorted from blood, taken in a trial of the OX40 agonist ivuxolimab. The origin of the receptors is an adult with an advanced solid tumor such as melanoma, head and neck, liver or kidney cancer.

The chain uses TRBV27 and TRBJ1-5; 8 bases fit TRBD1. The ends lost 3 bases at V and 7 bases at J; junction bases unmatched: 8. This CDR3 has 15 residues. Germline V CDR1 and CDR2: MNHEY, SMNVEV (reference sequence). This CDR3 reads CASSFSRGLGQPQHF. The CDR3 DNA sequence: TGTGCCAGCAGTTTTTCCAGGGGGCTAGGCCAGCCCCAGCATTTT.

This chain joins TRBV9 and TRBJ2-3, with a possible D match to TRBD2 (5 bases). The CDR3 sequence is 15 residues long. V lost 3 bases to trimming and J lost 1 base, with 12 bases between them. CDR1 SGDLS and CDR2 YYNGEE come from the germline V gene. DNA for the CDR3: TGTGCCAGCAGCGAAGCGGTACTAGGCACAGATACGCAGTATTTT. Translation: CASSEAVLGTDTQYF.

In this sample, this clone turned up once. This sequence joins TRBV6-5 and TRBJ2-1; D call uncertain. V was pared by 6 bases and J by 0 bases, with 6 bases between. CDR1 is MNHEY, CDR2 SVGAGI, per germline. This CDR3 is built from 13 residues. The CDR3 bases are TGTGCCAGCAGGAGTCACTCCTACAATGAGCAGTTCTTC. As protein: CASRSHSYNEQFF.

The CDR3 loop reads CASSLAVRPAGTEAFF. In nucleotides, the CDR3 is TGCGCCAGCAGCTTGGCGGTGAGGCCGGCGGGCACTGAAGCTTTCTTT. The V gene is TRBV5-1, the J gene TRBJ1-1; the D is unclear. Trimming left V 0 bases short and J 4 bases short, with 16 bases between. The CDR3 runs to 16 residues. Germline V gene sequence: CDR1 SGHRS, CDR2 YFSETQ.

The rearrangement joins TRBV2 to TRBJ1-2, with D tentatively TRBD1 (6 bases). The CDR3 has 16 residues. The V end was cut by 6 bases, the J end by 0 bases, with 17 bases between. Looked up from germline, CDR1 is SNHLY and CDR2 is FYNNEI. Here the CDR3 DNA reads TGTGCCAGCAGCGACCAGGGGCGGCGAACTAACTATGGCTACACCTTC. This codes for CASSDQGRRTNYGYTF.

The rearrangement uses TRBV29-1 and TRBJ2-1; D unclear. V was shortened by 7 bases and J by 1 base, with 14 bases between the two germline ends. CDR1 and CDR2 (germline): SQVTM, ANQGSEA. The CDR3 is 14 amino acids. The CDR3: CSGNGVGSYNEQFF. The CDR3, as DNA: TGCAGCGGGAATGGGGTGGGGTCCTACAATGAGCAGTTCTTC.

The genes are TRBV6-1 and TRBJ1-2; a possible D gene is TRBD1 (6 bases). The CDR3 sequence is 13 residues long. Germline V gene lookup returns CDR1 MNHNS and CDR2 SASEGT. V was trimmed by 1 base and J by 7 bases, leaving 10 bases between them. The CDR3: CASSEGWGPGYTF. The CDR3, as DNA: TGTGCCAGCAGTGAAGGTTGGGGGCCTGGCTACACCTTC.

In regard to this clone: Other DNA sequences in the sample encode the same CDR3. The rearrangement joins TRBV6-1 to TRBJ2-7, with 12 bases that match TRBD2. Germline lookup yields CDR1 MNHNS and CDR2 SASEGT. CDR3 length: 14 amino acids. Germline trimming cut 6 bases from V and 3 bases from J; bases unmatched to any gene: 3. The CDR3 region has the DNA TGTGCCAGCAGCGAGGGACTAGCGGGCTACGAGCAGTACTTC. It codes for CASSEGLAGYEQYF.

This clone was seen once. V and J are TRBV5-8 and TRBJ1-2; D is uncertain. CDR1 is SGHTS, CDR2 YDEGEE, per germline. The CDR3 runs 15 residues. Trimming removed 5 bases at V and 2 bases at J, with 16 bases between. CDR3 DNA: TGTGCCAGCAGTCCTCTTGTGGGCAGCAACTATGGCTACACCTTC. Translating gives CASSPLVGSNYGYTF.

The V and J genes are TRBV19 and TRBJ2-2; possibly TRBD1 for D (5 bases). The V end was cut by 4 bases, the J end by 5 bases, with 11 bases between. Germline assignment: CDR1 LNHDA and CDR2 SQIVND (reference sequence). There are 14 residues in the CDR3. This CDR3 is CASSKQERTGELFF. The CDR3 DNA reads TGTGCCAGTAGTAAACAGGAAAGGACCGGGGAGCTGTTTTTT.

The rearrangement links TRBV6-5 to TRBJ2-1; TRBD2 is a possible D gene (6 bases). Trimming left V 0 bases short and J 8 bases short, with 17 bases between. CDR1 MNHEY and CDR2 SVGAGI come from the germline V gene. The CDR3 sequence is 16 residues long. The CDR3 DNA is TGTGCCAGCAGTTACTCCCCGGGACTCCGCTTAGATGAGCAGTTCTTC. This codes for CASSYSPGLRLDEQFF.

This clone was detected a few times. The gene calls are TRBV6-5 and TRBJ2-1; TRBD2 aligns across 7 bases. The V gene's germline CDR1 is MNHEY and CDR2 SVGAGI. The CDR3 totals 15 residues. Unmatched junction bases numbered 8, after V lost 1 base and J lost 8 bases. The CDR3 DNA is TGTGCCAGCAGTTACTTCCCCGTGGGAGGGGATGAGCAGTTCTTC. Amino acids: CASSYFPVGGDEQFF.

The chain has TRBV4-1 and TRBJ1-3; possibly TRBD1 for D (5 bases). V dropped 4 bases and J dropped 4 bases, with 20 bases sitting between them. CDR3 length equals 17 residues. Per the germline V gene, CDR1 is MGHRA and CDR2 is YSYEKL. The CDR3 DNA reads TGCGCCAGCAGCCCAGGGACTGCCTTAAGGGGAGGAAACACCATATATTTT. Translation gives CASSPGTALRGGNTIYF.

V usage is TRBV21-1 and J usage is TRBJ2-6; the table assigns TRBD2, which was not confirmed against the DNA. TRBV21-1 is a documented pseudogene. The CDR3 is 20 amino acids. In DNA, the CDR3 is TGTGCCAGCAGCAAGAGGAGGTCAGTCTGGTTGAGCTCTGGGGCCAACGTCCTGACTTTC. This gives the protein CASSKRRSVWLSSGANVLTF.

The genes are TRBV25-1 and TRBJ1-1; no clear D gene. The CDR3 has 11 residues. Germline V gives CDR1 MGHDK, CDR2 SYGVNS. Trimming took 3 bases from V and 6 from J, leaving 5 bases between them. The CDR3 spells CASSDPPEAFF. The CDR3 DNA is TGTGCCAGCAGTGACCCTCCTGAAGCTTTCTTT.

This rearrangement joins TRBV2 to TRBJ2-7; TRBD2 aligns across 7 bases. The CDR3 has 16 residues. With 5 bases clipped from V and 5 bases from J, the junction kept 15 bases outside the gene matches. Germline V gene lookup returns CDR1 SNHLY and CDR2 FYNNEI. CDR3 sequence: CASSPLGGGSPHEQYF. DNA for the CDR3: TGTGCCAGCAGTCCCCTTGGCGGCGGGAGTCCCCACGAGCAGTACTTC.

In its sample, this clone was seen once. The chain links TRBV18 to TRBJ2-5, with 8 bases lining up with TRBD1. The V segment lost 1 base and the J segment 5 bases; nucleotides outside the gene matches: 3. CDR3 size: 14 residues. CDR1 and CDR2 from the germline V gene are KGHSH and LQKENI. CDR3 nucleotide sequence: TGTGCCAGCTCACCACGGGACAGGAGGGAGACCCAGTACTTC. It yields the protein CASSPRDRRETQYF.